This T cell receptor (beta chain) was sequenced in a study of blood T cells in healthy people across ages. Overall study context: Capture by template switching was about one barcoded beta molecule per two T cells. Study conclusions and caveats: No one knew whether donors had CMV, which possibly confounded expanded clonotype changes. Percentage of naive T cells showed a strong correlation with TCR beta diversity.

Worth noting for this clonotype: Its antigen remains unknown.

With a J-beta primer mix and a sample-barcoded 5' primer, a second PCR ran roughly 6 to 11 cycles. TCRdb processed the 5' RACE reads anew with MiXCR; each CDR3 protein has one entry. The sample has 1.2 million to 1.5 million distinct CDR3 sequences, 42% seen once; the top ten hold 6.5% to 10%. The V segment lost 4 bases and the J segment 0 bases; nucleotides outside the gene matches: 8. The CDR3 has 18 amino acids. In germline, CDR1 is SGDLS, CDR2 YYNGEE. RNA extraction gave at least 5.5 micrograms of total RNA per sample. What was sequenced was blood. The sequence came from a woman aged 18 to 35 in good health. The genes are TRBV9 and TRBJ2-7, with 15 bases lining up with TRBD2. CDR3 in amino acids: CASSPPGTSGRSSYEQYF. Here the CDR3 DNA reads TGTGCCAGCAGCCCTCCCGGGACTAGCGGGAGGAGCTCCTACGAGCAGTACTTC.